The 15 T cell receptor beta chains presented below share a single source sample, sequenced in a study of blood T cells in healthy people across ages. PCR was performed a second time for roughly 7 to 12 cycles using a sample-barcoded 5' primer and a J-beta primer mix. TCRdb reprocessed the 5' RACE reads via MiXCR and lists one record per CDR3 protein. The table records roughly 2 million distinct CDR3 sequences, around half of them present only once. The specimen was blood. Every receptor here comes from a middle-aged woman in good health.

A few counts support this clonotype. The chain joins TRBV6-5 to TRBJ2-5; a weak D match, TRBD2 (5 bases). The V end was cut by 0 bases, the J end by 5 bases, with 10 bases between. The germline V gene encodes CDR1 MNHEY and CDR2 SVGAGI. The CDR3 consists of 14 residues. The CDR3: CASSYSMGEETQYF. The CDR3 region has the DNA TGTGCCAGCAGTTACTCGATGGGAGAGGAGACCCAGTACTTC.

This clonotype was counted between two and nine times. One junction end does not reproduce the germline sequence, and a read error may be involved. The chain uses TRBV14 and TRBJ2-1; D not certain. CDR3 length equals 15 residues. The germline V gene has CDR1 SGHDN and CDR2 FVKESK. Here the CDR3 reads CASSKEWADYNEQFF. As DNA, the CDR3 is TGTGCCAGCAGCAAAGAGTGGGCCGACTACAATGAGCAGTTCTTC.

Only a few counts were recorded for this clonotype. The rearrangement uses TRBV4-3 and TRBJ2-3, with D uncertain. Trimming took 0 bases from V and 1 from J, leaving 8 bases between them. Germline-derived CDR1 and CDR2 are LGHNA and YSLEER. This CDR3 contains 15 residues. The CDR3 nucleotides read TGCGCCAGCAGCCAAGATGGGCCCGGCACAGATACGCAGTATTTT. It is translated as CASSQDGPGTDTQYF.

Of note for this clonotype: A much more abundant neighbour one base away suggests this may be a read error. The chain combines TRBV14 with TRBJ2-7; 7 bases fit TRBD1. The germline gives CDR1 SGHDN, CDR2 FVKESK. There are 13 residues in the CDR3. The chain's CDR3 is CACSSGGYGEQYF. The CDR3 DNA follows: TGTGCCTGCAGCTCAGGGGGTTATGGCGAGCAGTACTTC.

This chain joins TRBV12-5 and TRBJ2-3; 9 bases line up with TRBD1. There are 15 residues in the CDR3. In germline, CDR1 is LGHNT, CDR2 FRNRAP. J gave up 0 bases and V 5 bases, and 3 bases lay outside the gene matches. The CDR3 DNA is TGTGCTAGTGGTCCCGGGACAGGGAGCACAGATACGCAGTATTTT. Translated, it gives CASGPGTGSTDTQYF.

The V and J genes are TRBV7-9 and TRBJ2-6; no definite D call. CDR1 and CDR2 (germline): SEHNR, FQNEAQ (reference sequence). V was pared by 2 bases and J by 1 base, with 6 bases between. The CDR3 is 15 residues long. In DNA form, the CDR3 reads TGTGCCAGCAGCTTATACGCGTCTGGGGCCAACGTCCTGACTTTC. Translation gives CASSLYASGANVLTF.

The J gene is TRBJ2-7, the V gene TRBV7-8; 8 bases are shared with TRBD1. Germline loops: CDR1 SGHVS, CDR2 FQNEAQ. V was clipped by 0 bases and J by 3 bases; unmatched bases: 7. The CDR3 has 16 amino acids. CDR3 DNA: TGTGCCAGCAGCTTAGCCCTACAGGGGGGCGGCTACGAGCAGTACTTC. Protein product: CASSLALQGGGYEQYF.

The J gene is TRBJ2-1, the V gene TRBV24-1, with TRBD2 matching over 8 bases. V was pared by 3 bases and J by 7 bases, with 7 bases of the junction left unmatched. The germline V gene has CDR1 KGHDR and CDR2 SFDVKD. This CDR3 is 15 amino acids long. The CDR3 protein is CATSDPGLDLNEQFF. As DNA, the CDR3 is TGTGCCACCAGTGATCCGGGACTAGACCTTAATGAGCAGTTCTTC.

The chain employs TRBV5-5 and TRBJ2-7, with 8 bases lining up with TRBD1. CDR3 length: 13 residues. Germline V gene lookup returns CDR1 SGHKS and CDR2 YYEKEE (reference sequence). V gave up 6 bases and J gave up 7 bases; unmatched junction bases: 9. The CDR3, as DNA: TGTGCCAGCACTTGGCAGGGGGCCGGGGAGCAGTACTTC. Protein: CASTWQGAGEQYF.

V is TRBV7-2 and J is TRBJ1-2, with TRBD1 matching 9 bases. The CDR3 extends over 16 amino acids. Germline V gene sequence: CDR1 SGHTA, CDR2 FQGNSA. V was clipped by 7 bases and J by 0 bases; unmatched bases: 9. CDR3 DNA: TGTGCCAGCACCGGGGACAGGGTGTCTTCTAACTATGGCTACACCTTC. This codes for CASTGDRVSSNYGYTF.

In DNA, the CDR3 is TGCAGCGTTGGGCTAGCGGGCACATACGGCACAGATACGCAGTATTTT. Encoded protein: CSVGLAGTYGTDTQYF. This rearrangement joins TRBV29-1 to TRBJ2-3; TRBD2 matches 8 bases. The CDR3 runs to 16 residues. Germline V gene sequence: CDR1 SQVTM, CDR2 ANQGSEA. V lost 4 bases and J lost 1; bases outside the gene matches: 10.

This chain's CDR3 is CASSPPIAYEQYF. CDR3 DNA sequence: TGTGCCAGCAGCCCACCTATTGCCTACGAGCAGTACTTC. This rearrangement joins TRBV7-9 to TRBJ2-7, with D hard to call. This CDR3 is built from 13 residues. CDR1 SEHNR and CDR2 FQNEAQ come from the germline V gene (reference sequence). Trimming stripped 5 bases from V and 2 bases from J, with 10 bases between.

The chain joins TRBV20-1 to TRBJ1-2; D perhaps matches TRBD1 (5 bases). The CDR3 consists of 14 residues. V gave up 0 bases and J gave up 8 bases, with 16 bases separating them. Germline V gives CDR1 DFQATT, CDR2 SNEGSKA (reference sequence). The CDR3 reads CSARDIRVAGGYTF. In DNA, the CDR3 is TGCAGTGCTAGAGATATCAGGGTAGCGGGAGGCTACACCTTC.

With regard to this clonotype: One junction end does not reproduce the germline sequence, and a read error may be involved. V usage is TRBV12-3 or TRBV12-4 and J usage is TRBJ1-5; 11 bases are shared with TRBD1. The CDR3 contains 15 residues. CDR3 sequence reads: CASSLGQGASQPQHF. The CDR3 DNA reads as TGTGCCAGCAGCTTAGGACAGGGGGCAAGTCAGCCCCAGCATTTT.

This rearrangement joins TRBV15 to TRBJ2-3; 14 positions agree with TRBD2. CDR3 length: 19 amino acids. Trimming removed 4 bases from V and 3 bases from J; junction bases left unmatched: 12. From germline, CDR1 is LNHNV and CDR2 YYDKDF (reference sequence). CDR3 sequence (DNA): TGTGCCACCAGCAAGACTGTTCCAGGACTAGCGGGGGGAACAGATACGCAGTATTTT. It encodes CATSKTVPGLAGGTDTQYF.